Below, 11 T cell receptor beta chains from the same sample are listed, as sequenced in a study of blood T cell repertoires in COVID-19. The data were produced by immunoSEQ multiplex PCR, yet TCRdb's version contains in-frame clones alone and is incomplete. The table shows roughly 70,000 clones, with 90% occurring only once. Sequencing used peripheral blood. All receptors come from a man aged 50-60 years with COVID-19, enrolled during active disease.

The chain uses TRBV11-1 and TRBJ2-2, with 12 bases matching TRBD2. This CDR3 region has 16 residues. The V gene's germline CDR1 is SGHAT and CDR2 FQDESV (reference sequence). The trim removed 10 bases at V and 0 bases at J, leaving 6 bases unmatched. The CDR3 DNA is TGTGCCACACCTAGCGGGAGGGCCACGAACACCGGGGAGCTGTTTTTT. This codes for CATPSGRATNTGELFF.

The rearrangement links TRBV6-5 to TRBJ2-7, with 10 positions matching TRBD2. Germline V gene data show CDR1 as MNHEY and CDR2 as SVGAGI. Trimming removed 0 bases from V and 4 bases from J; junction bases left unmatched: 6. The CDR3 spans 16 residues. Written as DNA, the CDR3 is TGTGCCAGCAGTTACTCGTTGGGACTAGCGTCTTACGAGCAGTACTTC. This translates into CASSYSLGLASYEQYF.

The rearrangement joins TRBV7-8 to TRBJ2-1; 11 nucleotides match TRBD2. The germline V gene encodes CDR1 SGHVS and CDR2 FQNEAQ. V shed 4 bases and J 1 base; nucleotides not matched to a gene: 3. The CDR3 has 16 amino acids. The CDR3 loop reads CASSSLAGGSYNEQFF. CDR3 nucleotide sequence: TGTGCCAGCAGCTCCCTAGCGGGAGGATCCTACAATGAGCAGTTCTTC.

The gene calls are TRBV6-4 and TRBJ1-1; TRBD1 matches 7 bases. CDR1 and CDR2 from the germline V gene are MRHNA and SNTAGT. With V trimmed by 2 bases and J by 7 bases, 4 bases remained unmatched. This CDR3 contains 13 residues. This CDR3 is CASSDGDRDEAFF. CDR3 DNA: TGTGCCAGCAGTGACGGAGACAGGGATGAAGCTTTCTTT.

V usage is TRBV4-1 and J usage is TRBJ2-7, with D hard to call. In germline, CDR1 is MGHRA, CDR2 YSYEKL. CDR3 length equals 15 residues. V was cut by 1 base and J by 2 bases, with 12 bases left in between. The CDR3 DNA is TGCGCCAGCAGCCAAGTTTGGATTGGGCCCTACGAGCAGTACTTC. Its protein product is CASSQVWIGPYEQYF.

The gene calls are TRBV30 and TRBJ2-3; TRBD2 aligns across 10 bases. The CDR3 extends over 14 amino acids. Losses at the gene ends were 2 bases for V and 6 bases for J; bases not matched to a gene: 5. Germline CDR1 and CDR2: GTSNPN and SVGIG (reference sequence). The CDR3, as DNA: TGTGCCTGGAGTAGCGGGAGGGCCGCGGATACGCAGTATTTT. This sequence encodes CAWSSGRAADTQYF.

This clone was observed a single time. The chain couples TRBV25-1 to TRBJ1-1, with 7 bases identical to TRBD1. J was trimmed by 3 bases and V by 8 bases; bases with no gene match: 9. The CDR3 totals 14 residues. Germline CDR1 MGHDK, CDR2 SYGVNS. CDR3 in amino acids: CASSLGGGDTEAFF. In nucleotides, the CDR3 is TGTGCCAGCTCCTTAGGGGGCGGAGACACTGAAGCTTTCTTT.

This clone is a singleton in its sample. In DNA, the CDR3 is TGCGCCAGCAGCCAAGATAGGGGGACTAGCACCTACGAGCAGTACTTC. Its translation: CASSQDRGTSTYEQYF. The chain carries TRBV4-1 and TRBJ2-7, with TRBD2 matching over 9 bases. Trimming at V came to 0 bases and at J to 2 bases, leaving 5 bases not matched to a gene. CDR3 length: 16 residues. Germline V gene data show CDR1 as MGHRA and CDR2 as YSYEKL.

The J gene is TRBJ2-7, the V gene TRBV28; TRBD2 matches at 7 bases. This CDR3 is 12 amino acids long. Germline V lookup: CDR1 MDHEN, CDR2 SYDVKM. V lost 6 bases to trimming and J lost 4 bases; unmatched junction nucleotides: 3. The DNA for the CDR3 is TGTGCCAGCAGGGGAGGGTTATACGAGCAGTACTTC. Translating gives CASRGGLYEQYF.

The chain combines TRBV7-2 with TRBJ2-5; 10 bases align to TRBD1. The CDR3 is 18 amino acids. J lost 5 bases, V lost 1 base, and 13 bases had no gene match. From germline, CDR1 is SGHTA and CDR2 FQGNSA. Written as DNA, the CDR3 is TGTGCCAGCAGCTTAGAGTGGGCCGAGACAGGGGGCCGGGAGACCCAGTACTTC. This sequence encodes CASSLEWAETGGRETQYF. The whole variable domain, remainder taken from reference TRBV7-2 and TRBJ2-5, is GAGVSQSPSNKVTEKGKDVELRCDPISGHTALYWYRQSLGQGLEFLIYFQGNSAPDKSGLPSDRFSAERTGGSVSTLTIQRTQQEDSAVYLCASSLEWAETGGRETQYFGPGTRLLVL.

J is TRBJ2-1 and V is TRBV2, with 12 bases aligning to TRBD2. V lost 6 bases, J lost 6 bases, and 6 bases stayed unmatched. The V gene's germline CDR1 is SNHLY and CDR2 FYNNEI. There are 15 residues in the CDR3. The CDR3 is CASRTTSGRSNEQFF. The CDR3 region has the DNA TGTGCCAGCAGGACGACTAGCGGGAGATCCAATGAGCAGTTCTTC.